Included here is one T cell receptor beta chain sequence, with context. Its antigen is undetermined. The data were taken from a study of blood T cells in healthy people across ages. A second roughly 7 to 11 cycle PCR used barcoded and J-beta primers. A tag from a template-switch adaptor with 12 random nucleotides marked each cDNA molecule. TCRdb re-called the 5' RACE reads with MiXCR, one entry per CDR3 protein. The sample shows roughly 1.9 million distinct CDR3 sequences, around 40% of them seen only once. Whole-study results and caveats: Unsorted PBMC input precluded a conclusive naive versus antigen-experienced comparison. Calculation of diversity from one million T cells yielded estimates considered to be underestimates.

After removal of 3 bases from V and 12 bases from J, the junction contained 10 bases not matched to a gene. Germline V gives CDR1 SEHNR, CDR2 FQNEAQ (reference sequence). CDR3 length: 14 amino acids. The rearrangement joins TRBV7-9 to TRBJ2-1; 8 bases match TRBD2. The material sequenced was blood. This receptor was taken from a human donor in good health. The CDR3 nucleotides read TGTGCCAGCAGCTTCCCGGGACTAGGGTCGGGGCAGTTCTTC. This codes for CASSFPGLGSGQFF.